This paragraph reports one TCR beta chain. In its sample, this clone was seen a few times. Its binding antigen is unknown. Qualities for individual bases were not recorded, and no much larger clone is one base off. The data originate from a study of blood T cell repertoires in COVID-19 (dated by TCRdb to the early 2020s). Notes on the research overall: Samples covering the acute and convalescent phases of COVID-19 were provided by collaborators in the United States, Italy and Spain. Deeply sampled blood TCRbeta repertoires from subjects exposed to, actively infected with, or recovered from COVID-19 were included in the dataset. Nearly every sample came with metadata listing a de-identified subject ID, COVID-19 status, age in years and sex. The samples were drawn from two sources: the first 160 participants of the ongoing ImmuneRACE study, and 1,000 to 1,500 subjects contributed by 6 global collaborators. The material from the prospective study consisted of cDNA or gDNA derived from T cells, B-cell-depleted T cells, or PBMCs. Where available, HLA class I and class II types were obtained from metadata supplied by the sample provider rather than from assay-based typing. The repertoires were released in a freely available public database meant as a resource for research on the immune response to SARS-CoV-2. The full study reports these points: The quantity of clinical and demographic metadata differed by source and by participant and was supplied without curation.

TCRbeta CDR3 regions were amplified from genomic DNA using the immunoSEQ Assay, a bias-controlled multiplex PCR. The source study handled its data this way. Within the assay, amplification of reference gene primers was used to estimate how many nucleated cells each sample contained. To quantify the absolute abundance of each unique TCRbeta CDR3 rearrangement, sequence reads were collapsed and filtered. For each sample, productive Simpson clonality was calculated as the square root of Simpson's diversity index across productive rearrangements. The clones in this table, taken by TCRdb from immuneACCESS, are in-frame only. Not every clone is retained; where verified, under half of the shortfall comes from an unresolved V gene, and the cause of the rest is unknown. For V, J and clone size, that table is used; D and trimming come from the DNA. The sample table lists 310,000 or so clones, around 88% of them with a count of one. The top ten clonotypes cover approximately 1.3% of the sample.

Collaborating institutions collected whole blood in K2EDTA tubes following their own protocols. Collaborator samples were shipped for TCRbeta analysis as frozen whole blood, isolated PBMCs, or DNA extracted from either sample type. Sequenced material: peripheral blood. The origin of this receptor is a woman aged 45-60 years with acute or convalescent COVID-19.

The nucleotide sequence reads TGTGCCAGCTCCCCGCGGGGTATGAACACTGAAGCTTTCTTT. This is translated as CASSPRGMNTEAFF. The rearrangement combines TRBV3-1 (or the pseudogene TRBV3-2) with TRBJ1-1, with no confident D gene call. V loses 8 bases, J loses 0 bases, and the germline ends lie 13 bases apart. From cysteine to phenylalanine, the CDR3 is 14 amino acids long. Of the read, only the CDR3 DNA is kept; its 42 bases are in frame from base 1. CDR1 and CDR2, looked up from the germline V gene (reference sequence), are LGHDT and YNNKEL.